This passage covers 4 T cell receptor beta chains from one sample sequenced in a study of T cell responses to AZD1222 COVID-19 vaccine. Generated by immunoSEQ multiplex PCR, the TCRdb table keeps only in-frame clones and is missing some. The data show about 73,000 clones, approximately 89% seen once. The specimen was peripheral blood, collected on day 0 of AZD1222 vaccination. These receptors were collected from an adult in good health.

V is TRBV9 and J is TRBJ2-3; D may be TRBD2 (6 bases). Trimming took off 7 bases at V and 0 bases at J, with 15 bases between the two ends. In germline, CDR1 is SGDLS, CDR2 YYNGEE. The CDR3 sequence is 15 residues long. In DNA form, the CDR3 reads TGTGCCAGCTCCAATGGCGGGAAGAGCACAGATACGCAGTATTTT. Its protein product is CASSNGGKSTDTQYF.

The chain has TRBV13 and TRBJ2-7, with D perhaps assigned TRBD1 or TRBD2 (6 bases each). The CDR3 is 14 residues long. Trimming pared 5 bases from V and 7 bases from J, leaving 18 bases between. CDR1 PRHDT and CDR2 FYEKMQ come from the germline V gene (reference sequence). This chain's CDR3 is CASSPYRGAGEQYF. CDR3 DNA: TGTGCCAGCAGCCCCTATAGGGGGGCGGGAGAGCAGTACTTC.

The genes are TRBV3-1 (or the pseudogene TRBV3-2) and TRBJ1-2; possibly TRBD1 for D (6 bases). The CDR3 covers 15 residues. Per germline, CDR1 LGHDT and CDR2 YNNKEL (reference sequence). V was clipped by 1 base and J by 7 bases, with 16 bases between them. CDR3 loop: CASSQGGGLRSGYTF. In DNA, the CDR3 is TGTGCCAGCAGCCAAGGTGGGGGCCTAAGGAGTGGCTACACCTTC.

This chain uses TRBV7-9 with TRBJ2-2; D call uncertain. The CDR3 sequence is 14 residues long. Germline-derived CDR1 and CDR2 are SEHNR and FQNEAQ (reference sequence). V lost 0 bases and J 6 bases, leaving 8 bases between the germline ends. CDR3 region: CASSLAEGPGELFF. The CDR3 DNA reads TGTGCCAGCAGCTTAGCGGAAGGACCCGGGGAGCTGTTTTTT.